This passage covers 19 T cell receptor beta chains from one sample sequenced in a study of graft-versus-host responses after intestinal transplantation. TCRdb's copy holds only in-frame clones and misses some; the assay was immunoSEQ multiplex PCR. The table lists 95,000 to 110,000 clones, approximately 90% of them singletons, with 0.71% in the top ten. Their recognized antigens are unknown. The source material was unstimulated CD4+ T cells sorted from spleen or lymph node cells, sampled before transplant. The origin of the receptors is a human donor who was the organ donor for an intestinal transplant.

V and J are TRBV9 and TRBJ1-6; 7 nucleotides line up with TRBD1. The V gene's germline CDR1 is SGDLS and CDR2 YYNGEE. The junction had 13 bases not matched to a gene; V was cut back by 6 bases and J by 10 bases. The length of the CDR3 is 15 residues. The CDR3 DNA sequence: TGTGCCAGCACGGAAACGACAGGGTTTAACTCACCCCTCCACTTT. Protein product: CASTETTGFNSPLHF.

V is TRBV13 and J is TRBJ2-1, with D possibly called TRBD1 or TRBD2 (5 bases each). Germline V lookup: CDR1 PRHDT, CDR2 FYEKMQ (reference sequence). Trimming took off 4 bases at V and 0 bases at J, with 22 bases between the two ends. This CDR3 has 19 amino acids. DNA of the CDR3: TGTGCCAGCAGCTCTAACCGGGACCCCACCGGACGCTCCTACAATGAGCAGTTCTTC. Translated, it gives CASSSNRDPTGRSYNEQFF.

The CDR3 loop reads CASSLRTGTPYEQYF. CDR3 sequence (DNA): TGTGCCAGCAGTTTGAGGACAGGGACCCCCTACGAGCAGTACTTC. The chain links TRBV27 to TRBJ2-7; 8 bases match TRBD1. The CDR3 is 15 residues long. The germline gives CDR1 MNHEY, CDR2 SMNVEV (reference sequence). V was pared by 3 bases and J by 2 bases, with 6 bases of the junction left unmatched.

The V gene is TRBV5-6, the J gene TRBJ2-7; maybe TRBD2 (6 bases). The CDR3 covers 14 residues. Germline V gene lookup returns CDR1 SGHDT and CDR2 YYEEEE. V gave up 1 base and J gave up 5 bases, with 13 bases separating them. CDR3 sequence (DNA): TGTGCCAGCAGCTTGCCGGGAGCCTACCACGAGCAGTACTTC. Translating it yields CASSLPGAYHEQYF.

The rearrangement uses TRBV5-4 and TRBJ1-2; 7 positions agree with TRBD1. CDR1 and CDR2 (germline): SGHNT, YYREEE (reference sequence). The ends lost 0 bases at V and 7 bases at J; junction bases unmatched: 3. This CDR3 is 13 amino acids long. CDR3 region: CASSLGGGSGYTF. DNA of the CDR3: TGTGCCAGCAGCTTGGGAGGGGGCAGTGGCTACACCTTC.

A word on this clone: The same CDR3 arises from other DNA sequences in this sample as well. This chain links TRBV10-3 with TRBJ2-1; D unresolved. This CDR3 is built from 12 residues. Trimming took 0 bases from V and 7 from J, leaving 4 bases between them. The germline V gene has CDR1 ENHRY and CDR2 SYGVKD. This CDR3 reads CAISESGNEQFF. The CDR3 nucleotides are TGTGCCATCAGTGAGTCAGGGAATGAGCAGTTCTTC.

The CDR3 sequence: CASSLESSYNSPLHF. In nucleotides, the CDR3 is TGTGCCAGCAGCTTAGAGAGCTCCTATAATTCACCCCTCCACTTT. The chain is built from TRBV7-2 and TRBJ1-6, with no clear D. The CDR3 sequence is 15 residues long. Per the germline V gene, CDR1 is SGHTA and CDR2 is FQGNSA. V was shortened by 1 base and J by 0 bases, with 4 bases between the two germline ends.

The V call is TRBV6-1, the J call TRBJ2-7; 10 bases map to TRBD1. This CDR3 is built from 15 residues. Germline values: CDR1 MNHNS, CDR2 SASEGT. The ends lost 6 bases at V and 6 bases at J; junction bases unmatched: 11. CDR3 sequence reads: CASRSRDRGLAEQYF. CDR3 sequence (DNA): TGTGCCAGCAGAAGCCGGGACAGGGGTCTAGCCGAGCAGTACTTC.

The chain recombines TRBV5-4 with TRBJ2-5; the D gene could be TRBD1 or TRBD2 (5 bases each). CDR1 is SGHNT, CDR2 YYREEE, per germline (reference sequence). V was shortened by 0 bases and J by 5 bases, with 11 bases between the two germline ends. This CDR3 has 14 amino acids. The chain's CDR3 is CASSLGIGAETQYF. The CDR3 coding sequence is TGTGCCAGCAGCTTGGGGATCGGGGCGGAGACCCAGTACTTC. The whole variable domain, filled in from reference TRBV5-4 and TRBJ2-5, reads ETGVTQSPTHLIKTRGQQVTLRCSSQSGHNTVSWYQQALGQGPQFIFQYYREEENGRGNFPPRFSGLQFPNYSSELNVNALELDDSALYLCASSLGIGAETQYFGPGTRLLVL.

J is TRBJ2-5 and V is TRBV7-3; maybe TRBD2 (6 bases). V was trimmed by 2 bases and J by 5 bases, leaving 12 bases between them. CDR1 and CDR2 (germline): SGHTA, FQGTGA. The CDR3 is made up of 14 amino acids. The CDR3 protein is CASSLAGMGETQYF. CDR3 coding DNA: TGTGCCAGCAGCTTAGCGGGAATGGGCGAGACCCAGTACTTC.

The chain uses TRBV7-2 and TRBJ2-3; 13 positions match TRBD2. There are 15 residues in the CDR3. The trim removed 2 bases at V and 4 bases at J, leaving 0 bases unmatched. Per the germline V gene, CDR1 is SGHTA and CDR2 is FQGNSA. CDR3 loop: CASSLTSGGADTQYF. CDR3 bases: TGTGCCAGCAGCTTAACTAGCGGGGGGGCAGATACGCAGTATTTT.

V and J are TRBV9 and TRBJ2-3; D call uncertain. There are 13 residues in the CDR3. V shed 2 bases and J shed 6 bases, with 10 bases lying between them. Germline V CDR1 and CDR2: SGDLS, YYNGEE. CDR3 coding DNA: TGTGCCAGCAGCGTGGCCGATTTGGATACGCAGTATTTT. It encodes CASSVADLDTQYF.

This clone occurred once. The rearrangement joins TRBV9 to TRBJ1-3; TRBD1 agrees at 9 bases. Trimming took 3 bases from V and 4 from J; bases not matched to a gene: 2. The CDR3 covers 14 residues. The germline CDR1 and CDR2 sequences are SGDLS and YYNGEE. The CDR3 reads CASSAQGAGNTIYF. Here the CDR3 DNA reads TGTGCCAGCAGCGCACAGGGGGCGGGAAACACCATATATTTT.

The chain uses TRBV9 and TRBJ2-3; 10 bases match TRBD1. CDR3 length: 16 residues. Germline trimming cut 4 bases from V and 3 bases from J; bases unmatched to any gene: 8. The V gene's germline CDR1 is SGDLS and CDR2 YYNGEE. CDR3 amino acids: CASSPGTGVGTDTQYF. The CDR3, as DNA: TGTGCCAGCAGCCCAGGGACAGGGGTTGGGACAGATACGCAGTATTTT.

The V and J genes are TRBV19 and TRBJ2-1; 9 nucleotides match TRBD2. This CDR3 is built from 15 residues. Germline loops: CDR1 LNHDA, CDR2 SQIVND (reference sequence). The junction had 12 bases not matched to a gene; V was cut back by 5 bases and J by 10 bases. The CDR3 DNA sequence: TGTGCCAGTAGTTTTCCTAGCGGGGAGGTCAGGGAGCAGTTCTTC. Amino acid sequence: CASSFPSGEVREQFF.

This clone was seen a handful of times. The CDR3 reads CASSQDRANEKLFF. The CDR3 DNA sequence: TGTGCCAGCAGCCAGGACAGGGCTAATGAAAAACTGTTTTTT. This chain connects TRBV7-2 to TRBJ1-4; 8 positions agree with TRBD1. Trimming took 5 bases from V and 3 from J; bases not matched to a gene: 2. CDR1 is SGHTA, CDR2 FQGNSA, per germline. The CDR3 runs 14 residues.

This chain uses TRBV6-1 with TRBJ2-6, with 10 bases matching TRBD1. CDR3 size: 17 residues. Germline trimming cut 3 bases from V and 3 bases from J; bases unmatched to any gene: 5. Germline CDR1 MNHNS, CDR2 SASEGT. CDR3 sequence: CASSDGTGARGANVLTF. The CDR3 nucleotides are TGTGCCAGCAGTGATGGGACAGGGGCCCGTGGGGCCAACGTCCTGACTTTC.

The chain employs TRBV6-1 and TRBJ2-3; D is uncertain. Looked up from germline, CDR1 is MNHNS and CDR2 is SASEGT. Trimming left V 5 bases short and J 6 bases short, with 9 bases between. The CDR3 sequence is 12 residues long. CDR3 sequence: CASSIKGDTQYF. CDR3 coding DNA: TGTGCCAGCAGTATAAAAGGGGATACGCAGTATTTT.

In the case of this clone: One end of the junction varies from germline; a read error may be responsible. J is TRBJ1-1 and V is TRBV28; a possible D gene is TRBD1 (6 bases). The CDR3 covers 12 residues. The germline gives CDR1 MDHEN, CDR2 SYDVKM. CDR3 in amino acids: CVSGSRGTEAFF. In DNA, the CDR3 is TGTGTCAGCGGGTCCAGGGGAACTGAAGCTTTCTTT.